This TCR beta chain was sequenced during a study of early T cells in non-severe SARS-CoV-2 infection. This clonotype showed up just a few times. Attached unique molecular identifiers marked individual cDNA molecules. TCRdb reprocessed the 5' RACE reads via MiXCR and lists one record per CDR3 protein. The sample includes roughly 65,000 distinct CDR3 sequences, 12% of them seen just once. This CDR3 contains 15 residues. V dropped 1 base and J dropped 2 bases, with 6 bases sitting between them. Germline loops: CDR1 SGHVS, CDR2 FQNEAQ. The sample was whole blood. This rearrangement joins TRBV7-8 to TRBJ1-6; tentatively, D is TRBD1 (5 bases). This TCR was sampled from an adult who was a healthcare worker with PCR-confirmed SARS-CoV-2 infection or an uninfected control (not recorded which). The CDR3 loop is CASSLEDTYNSPLHF. The DNA for the CDR3 is TGTGCCAGCAGCTTAGAGGACACCTATAATTCACCCCTCCACTTT.